This paragraph reports one T cell receptor (beta chain). This clone was recorded once. Its specific antigen is unknown. No much larger clone is present one base from it, and per-base qualities are unavailable. This specimen belongs to a study of cytomegalovirus exposure and HLA in healthy donors (TCRdb year 2017). In terms of the full investigation: An earlier analysis of roughly 570 of the donors reported 250 to 300 Gb of sequence data and around 120 million unique TCR beta sequences obtained from about 179 million T cells. About 300 gigabases of sequencing data and tens of millions of unique TCR sequences were included in an early release covering about 700 HLA-typed donors. Of the roughly 400 genotyped donors, approximately 83% fell in the genetic ancestry cluster associated with self-reported Caucasian donors. The study aimed to test whether cataloging public T cell receptors could reveal signatures of past pathogen exposure. Using immunosequencing, the study profiled T cell repertoires from about 650 subjects and related those repertoires to cytomegalovirus serostatus. In addition to the first cohort of around 670 subjects, a separate validation cohort of approximately 110 different subjects was used. High-throughput TCR immunosequencing, statistical association of individual TCRs with disease status, and machine learning were combined to predict cytomegalovirus infection status. A later analysis re-analyzed previously published TCR beta repertoires from several hundred donors and added high-resolution HLA genotyping to study TCR occurrence patterns. Rather than drawing on any new phenotypic data, the later analysis identified candidate immune exposures from TCR beta sequences and the way those sequences occurred across donors. To decide whether each TCR beta V gene segment behaved as functional or pseudogenic, an earlier analysis of some 580 of the donors relied on high-throughput TCR beta sequencing. Donor age, sex, ethnicity and CMV serostatus were collected together with the repertoire data. Genome-wide SNP genotypes for about 65% of the roughly 670 donors were used in a later genetic analysis, which treated that subset as a discovery cohort. Every discovery cohort repertoire had been produced on one sequencing platform. HLA typing included class I and class II loci at four-digit resolution. The number of typed donors differed by locus: about 620-640 for A, B, C, DRB1 and DQB1; 500 to 550 for DQA1; around 580 for DPA1; and roughly 450 for DPB1. Because of strong linkage in the cohort, roughly five DR-DQ haplotypes were treated as single units for association and clustering. Among roughly 400 genotyped donors of the cohort, an average of approximately 240,000 unique TCR beta nucleotide sequences was sequenced per donor, of which about 20% were non-productive. On the study overall, not on this receptor specifically: A later analysis associated 15,000 to 20,000 TCR beta sequences with specific HLA alleles at a false discovery rate of 0.05. A further reported finding was that TCR beta sequences accurately predicted the HLA-A and HLA-B alleles for most subjects in the first cohort. V-gene and J-gene trimming of TCR beta chains was associated with a missense DCLRE1C variant in a later genetic analysis, and the association was replicated in an independent cohort. According to a later genetic analysis, donors in an Asian-associated ancestry cluster had fewer N-insertions in productive TCRs than the approximately 650-donor mean. Compared with equally common non-associated chains, HLA-associated TCR beta chains in a later analysis were more clonally expanded and had lower generation probabilities. In a later analysis, most CMV-associated TCR beta chains were found to appear HLA-restricted, with HLA associations seemingly driven largely by CMV exposure. Most TCR sequences were seen in very few donors, while some public TCRs were found in many individuals. Because counts were too low, around 17 rarely observed V segments, including chromosome 9 orphons, were left out of the earlier analysis of some 640 of the donors. The classifier was reported to diagnose cytomegalovirus status with high specificity and sensitivity in both the original cohort and the validation cohort. A cluster of highly shared sequence variants was judged likely to be a technical artifact of the sequencing pipeline. Because HLA typing was unavailable for some donors at each locus, only the typed subset was used in association tests. In this cohort, only TCR beta chains were sequenced, and detectable features were limited by the absence of alpha or paired-chain data. In an earlier analysis of approximately 590 of the donors, most TCR beta V segments appeared in productive rearrangements about 90% or about 30% of the time, broadly matching IMGT annotations. It was suggested by the authors that the approach could potentially be generalized to other disease states and immunological phenotypes. Strong co-occurrence of HLA alleles, especially DR and DQ, made assigning TCR associations to individual alleles difficult. The study gave a list of 150 to 200 TCR beta chains associated with cytomegalovirus. In vitro tests confirmed that three of the cytomegalovirus-associated TCR beta chains recognize cytomegalovirus antigens. CMV serostatus was the only immune exposure information available for the cohort. Some IMGT-functional V segments, including TRBV6-2 and TRBV6-3, could not be told apart with the 87-base-pair reads, so those segments were excluded. Correlated functional status among segregating V segments might reflect linkage disequilibrium, but an unknown experimental factor could not be ruled out. According to a later analysis, parvovirus B19, influenza, CMV and Epstein-Barr virus appeared linked to several top co-occurrence clusters. In a later analysis, TCR association rates were found to vary across HLA loci, with the most associated TCRs seen for DRB1 alleles and the fewest for HLA-C alleles. Presence/absence analyses assumed roughly uniform sequencing depth across donors, an assumption that may not hold.

CDR1 and CDR2 were assigned from the germline V gene (reference sequence) as GTSNPN and SVGIG. V is shortened by 2 bases, J by 4 bases, and the region joining them spans 11 bases. Spanning cysteine to phenylalanine, the CDR3 consists of 13 amino acids. This entry keeps only the CDR3 DNA: 39 bases, framed from base 1. Library construction relied on the immunoSEQ multiplex PCR assay. The multiplex PCR relied on a mix of 60 forward primers for TCR Vbeta segments and 13 reverse primers for TCR Jbeta segments. The CDR3 region of rearranged TCR beta genes was amplified from genomic DNA with a multiplex PCR assay. On the Illumina HiSeq System, the amplified TCR beta libraries were sequenced as 87-base-pair reads. The authors processed their data as follows. A later analysis counted tens of millions of unique TCR beta chains across the 600 to 850 repertoires, and around 9.9 million of these chains were shared by at least two donors. A nearest-neighbor algorithm error-corrected the raw reads and collapsed the reads into unique sequences, merging closely related sequences to remove PCR and sequencing errors. V, D and J gene segments were assigned by aligning CDR3 sequences to IMGT reference sequences. For a sequence to be retained, at least a six-nucleotide match to both a V gene segment and a J gene segment was required. Rearrangements were called productive when the CDR3 lacked stop codons and stayed in frame with V and J; all others were non-productive. Following IMGT convention, CDR3 was defined as the stretch from the second conserved V-encoded cysteine up to the conserved J-encoded phenylalanine. In an earlier analysis of around 570 of the donors, sequences lacking an unambiguous match to a single V gene segment were excluded. In an earlier analysis of 587 of the donors, a V segment was called functional when productive rearrangements were above 56.7%, and segregating when the standard deviation between donors exceeded 5%. A statistical classification framework was built for diagnosing cytomegalovirus status from the catalog of TCR beta chain sequences. A later analysis assigned V and J genes by comparing TCR nucleotide sequences with IMGT/GENE-DB human TR gene sequences. A later analysis assigned CDR3 sequences and most-parsimonious VDJ recombination scenarios with the TCRdist pipeline. In a later analysis, each TCR beta chain was defined by its CDR3 amino acid sequence together with its V-gene family, and reads lacking a unique V-gene family were excluded. To address suspected cross-contamination and a sequencing artifact, a later analysis removed over 500 highly shared, low-generation-probability nucleotide sequences. In a later analysis, a clonal expansion index for each public chain was calculated from normalized within-repertoire ranks of inferred template counts. Generation probabilities in a later analysis came from a VDJ recombination model fitted to out-of-frame rearrangements, and those results were checked against IGoR. In a later analysis, hypergeometric tests were used to score TCR-TCR, TCR-HLA and TCR-CMV co-occurrence, with a repertoire-size bias correction applied to TCR pairs. In a later analysis, false discovery rates were estimated by permuting HLA or CMV assignments 20 times. A later analysis grouped co-occurring TCRs with DBSCAN, adding TCRdist sequence similarity when clustering within HLA-allele-positive subsets. For co-occurrence clustering, repertoires with fewer than 30,000 or more than 120,000 public chains were excluded, along with five or six repertoires with anomalous nucleotide sharing. TCRdb re-hosts the immuneACCESS table, in-frame sequences only. Its copies lack some clones; in the studies checked, an unresolved V gene accounts for under half of them, and the cause for the rest is not known. V and J calls and clone size are given by that table; D and trimming were obtained from the DNA. The sample table records about 110,000 clones; roughly 71% of these occur just once. Of the sample, 5.4% falls within the top ten clones.

The cohort consisted of 600 to 700 healthy bone marrow donors. Cohort members were all nominally healthy when sampled, although unrecorded immune exposures were likely present. The donor tested CMV seropositive and was one of the 289 seropositive cohort members. A peripheral blood sample was provided by each donor, and peripheral blood mononuclear cells were used for TCR beta sequencing. The Qiagen DNeasy Blood Extraction Kit was used to extract genomic DNA from the blood cell samples. The chain joins TRBV30 to TRBJ1-2; too little of a D gene remains to name it. The receptor was isolated from a woman aged 70-85 years in good health and CMV-seropositive. Sequencing input: PBMCs. CDR3 reads: CAWSTLVTYGYTF. At the DNA level, the sequence is TGTGCCTGGAGTACCCTAGTAACCTATGGCTACACCTTC.